The 23 T cell receptor beta chains below all came from one sample that was sequenced in a study of control samples from healthy donors and cancer patients. Sequencing was performed with immunoSEQ multiplex PCR; in TCRdb, only in-frame clones are kept and a portion is missing. The table records 90,000 to 150,000 clones, around 90% of them present only once. Sequenced material: blood. The receptor source for this set is a man aged 50 to 60 in good health.

The genes are TRBV9 and TRBJ2-2; no reliable D call. Germline V gene lookup returns CDR1 SGDLS and CDR2 YYNGEE. The CDR3 is 15 amino acids. The ends were cut back, 0 bases at V and 7 bases at J, with 13 bases in the middle. The CDR3 DNA reads as TGTGCCAGCAGCGTAGAAAGGACGAGAAGCGGGGAGCTGTTTTTT. Encoded protein: CASSVERTRSGELFF.

The chain recombines TRBV11-3 with TRBJ2-5; D ambiguous. The CDR3 runs 12 residues. Trimming took off 5 bases at V and 5 bases at J, with 9 bases between the two ends. In germline, CDR1 is SGHNT, CDR2 YENEEA. The chain's CDR3 is CASSNLGETQYF. CDR3 bases: TGTGCCAGCAGCAACCTTGGCGAGACCCAGTACTTC.

The chain uses TRBV30 and TRBJ2-1; D possibly corresponds to TRBD1 (6 bases). CDR1 is GTSNPN and CDR2 is SVGIG in the germline V gene (reference sequence). V was shortened by 3 bases and J by 3 bases, with 9 bases between the two germline ends. The CDR3 totals 13 residues. The CDR3 spells CAWRTGSYNEQFF. The CDR3 coding sequence is TGTGCCTGGAGAACAGGGAGCTACAATGAGCAGTTCTTC.

The J gene is TRBJ1-1, the V gene TRBV5-4; 11 nucleotides align to TRBD1. The CDR3 has 16 residues. V was pared by 1 base and J by 1 base, with 3 bases of the junction left unmatched. CDR1 and CDR2 (germline): SGHNT, YYREEE (reference sequence). CDR3 sequence (DNA): TGTGCCAGCAGCTTGTGGGACAGGGGGAAGAACACTGAAGCTTTCTTT. This gives the protein CASSLWDRGKNTEAFF.

This chain uses TRBV19 with TRBJ1-1; D is unresolved. The germline V gene encodes CDR1 LNHDA and CDR2 SQIVND (reference sequence). Trimming removed 2 bases at V and 8 bases at J, with 12 bases between. The CDR3 contains 13 residues. Here the CDR3 DNA reads TGTGCCAGTAGTATATCGTCTGGGCTCGAAGCTTTCTTT. Encoded protein: CASSISSGLEAFF.

This sequence joins TRBV3-1 (or the pseudogene TRBV3-2) and TRBJ2-7, with 8 bases aligning to TRBD1. CDR1 and CDR2 from the germline V gene are LGHDT and YNNKEL (reference sequence). This CDR3 has 18 residues. V was pared by 7 bases and J by 2 bases, with 19 bases of the junction left unmatched. The CDR3 sequence: CASKRNEAPGTGTYEQYF. The CDR3 DNA follows: TGTGCCAGCAAGCGCAACGAGGCCCCCGGGACAGGAACCTACGAGCAGTACTTC.

This chain connects TRBV6-2 or TRBV6-3 to TRBJ1-1; no reliable D call. V lost 2 bases to trimming and J lost 1 base, with 8 bases between them. Looked up from germline, CDR1 is MNHEY and CDR2 is SVGEGT. The CDR3 consists of 14 residues. CDR3 region: CASSYRKGNTEAFF. The CDR3, as DNA: TGTGCCAGCAGTTACCGGAAGGGGAACACTGAAGCTTTCTTT.

This clone was seen a handful of times. The V and J genes are TRBV19 and TRBJ1-2, with D perhaps matching TRBD1 (6 bases). V was pared by 3 bases and J by 4 bases, with 9 bases between. The germline CDR1 and CDR2 sequences are LNHDA and SQIVND (reference sequence). There are 13 residues in the CDR3. In DNA form, the CDR3 reads TGTGCCAGTAGTATCGAGGGGGTCTATGGCTACACCTTC. This encodes CASSIEGVYGYTF.

The chain uses TRBV19 and TRBJ1-1, with D hard to call. Germline lookup yields CDR1 LNHDA and CDR2 SQIVND (reference sequence). CDR3 length equals 14 residues. Trimming took 1 base from V and 5 from J, leaving 11 bases between them. CDR3 protein: CASSIGAEATEAFF. CDR3 coding DNA: TGTGCCAGTAGTATAGGAGCAGAAGCGACTGAAGCTTTCTTT. The full variable domain, with the rest looked up from reference TRBV19 and TRBJ1-1, is DGGITQSPKYLFRKEGQNVTLSCEQNLNHDAMYWYRQDPGQGLRLIYYSQIVNDFQKGDIAEGYSVSREKKESFPLTVTSAQKNPTAFYLCASSIGAEATEAFFGQGTRLTVV.

The chain recombines TRBV18 with TRBJ2-7; D call uncertain. Germline V gene data show CDR1 as KGHSH and CDR2 as LQKENI. V lost 3 bases, J lost 0 bases, and 9 bases lay in between. The CDR3 is 14 amino acids. In DNA form, the CDR3 reads TGTGCCAGCTCACCCCTCCCTAGCTCCTACGAGCAGTACTTC. It yields the protein CASSPLPSSYEQYF.

This sequence joins TRBV29-1 and TRBJ1-5; TRBD1 might be the D (5 bases). The CDR3 is 13 residues long. CDR1 is SQVTM and CDR2 is ANQGSEA in the germline V gene. The V and J ends lost 1 base and 7 bases respectively, with 11 bases between them. The CDR3 sequence is CSVEVREGQPQHF. The CDR3 DNA sequence: TGCAGCGTTGAAGTCAGGGAGGGACAGCCCCAGCATTTT.

The chain is built from TRBV10-3 and TRBJ2-7; TRBD2 matches 8 bases. This CDR3 comprises 16 residues. Trimming at V came to 2 bases and at J to 2 bases, leaving 8 bases not matched to a gene. Germline lookup yields CDR1 ENHRY and CDR2 SYGVKD. CDR3 region: CAISEISRGATYEQYF. Written as DNA, the CDR3 is TGTGCCATCAGTGAGATCTCGCGGGGGGCCACCTACGAGCAGTACTTC.

The genes are TRBV3-1 (or the pseudogene TRBV3-2) and TRBJ1-2, with 7 bases matching TRBD1. V shed 1 base and J 4 bases; nucleotides not matched to a gene: 12. The CDR3 spans 17 residues. CDR1 and CDR2 (germline): LGHDT, YNNKEL (reference sequence). The CDR3 coding sequence is TGTGCCAGCAGCCAAGCCTGGGAGGGGGCAGTGAGCTATGGCTACACCTTC. This sequence encodes CASSQAWEGAVSYGYTF.

This rearrangement joins TRBV12-3 or TRBV12-4 to TRBJ1-4, with 8 bases fitting TRBD1. The length of the CDR3 is 13 residues. V trimming: 8 bases; J trimming: 2 bases; junction bases outside the gene matches: 1. CDR3 loop: CASRTGTNEKLFF. For the CDR3, the DNA is TGTGCCAGCCGGACAGGGACTAATGAAAAACTGTTTTTT.

V usage is TRBV7-8 and J usage is TRBJ2-2; D is undetermined. Germline V gives CDR1 SGHVS, CDR2 FQNEAQ. The CDR3 is 15 residues long. V was shortened by 2 bases and J by 4 bases, with 11 bases between the two germline ends. DNA of the CDR3: TGTGCCAGCAGCTTACTTGTCGTCGCCACCGGGGAGCTGTTTTTT. This gives the protein CASSLLVVATGELFF.

The chain combines TRBV7-2 with TRBJ1-2; tentatively, D is TRBD1 (5 bases). Trimming cost V 5 bases and J 2 bases, with 12 bases left between them. CDR1 SGHTA and CDR2 FQGNSA come from the germline V gene. CDR3 length: 14 residues. This chain's CDR3 is CASSVQGANYGYTF. In nucleotides, the CDR3 is TGTGCCAGCAGCGTCCAGGGTGCCAACTATGGCTACACCTTC. The full variable domain, in which reference TRBV7-2 and TRBJ1-2 provide the parts outside the CDR3, is GAGVSQSPSNKVTEKGKDVELRCDPISGHTALYWYRQSLGQGLEFLIYFQGNSAPDKSGLPSDRFSAERTGGSVSTLTIQRTQQEDSAVYLCASSVQGANYGYTFGSGTRLTVV.

The gene calls are TRBV12-3 or TRBV12-4 and TRBJ2-7, with 8 bases fitting TRBD2. V gave up 8 bases and J gave up 5 bases; unmatched junction bases: 5. The CDR3 covers 12 residues. CDR3 nucleotide sequence: TGTGCCAGCCGGGGGGGCAAGGACGAGCAGTACTTC. Amino acid sequence: CASRGGKDEQYF.

The sample holds one count of this clone. The chain recombines TRBV27 with TRBJ2-7, with 10 positions matching TRBD1. Trimming took 6 bases from V and 7 from J; bases not matched to a gene: 9. The CDR3 sequence is 14 residues long. CDR1 and CDR2 from the germline V gene are MNHEY and SMNVEV (reference sequence). The CDR3 reads CASRKPGQGREQYF. The CDR3 DNA follows: TGTGCCAGCAGGAAACCGGGACAGGGGCGGGAGCAGTACTTC.

The chain is built from TRBV5-1 and TRBJ2-3; no reliable D call. Germline values: CDR1 SGHRS, CDR2 YFSETQ. The CDR3 length is 13 residues. The V end lost 0 bases, the J end lost 2 bases, and 4 bases lay between the germline ends. CDR3 nucleotides: TGCGCCAGCAGCTTGGGGACCACAGATACGCAGTATTTT. It specifies CASSLGTTDTQYF.

The J gene is TRBJ2-7, the V gene TRBV30; TRBD2 aligns across 10 bases. Germline V gene lookup returns CDR1 GTSNPN and CDR2 SVGIG (reference sequence). Trimming at V came to 4 bases and at J to 3 bases, leaving 3 bases not matched to a gene. This CDR3 has 13 amino acids. The CDR3 DNA reads as TGTGCCTGGACTCGGACTAGCGGCTACGAGCAGTACTTC. Protein product: CAWTRTSGYEQYF.

The chain combines TRBV6-1 with TRBJ2-2; TRBD1 matches 7 bases. Germline CDR1 and CDR2: MNHNS and SASEGT. The J segment lost 1 base and the V segment lost 3 bases, leaving 11 bases of the junction unmatched. The CDR3 runs to 18 residues. The CDR3 is CASSDTWTGQENTGELFF. In DNA, the CDR3 is TGTGCCAGCAGTGATACGTGGACCGGACAGGAGAACACCGGGGAGCTGTTTTTT.

The rearrangement uses TRBV7-8 and TRBJ2-7, with 7 bases matching TRBD1. The CDR3 runs 14 residues. In germline, CDR1 is SGHVS, CDR2 FQNEAQ. The V gene end was trimmed by 2 bases and the J gene end by 2 bases; junction bases not matched to a gene: 3. The CDR3 sequence is CASSLYQGAYEQYF. The CDR3 DNA follows: TGTGCCAGCAGCTTATACCAGGGGGCCTACGAGCAGTACTTC.

This chain links TRBV6-6 with TRBJ2-1; D is tentatively TRBD1 or TRBD2 (5 bases each). V lost 2 bases and J lost 9, with 11 bases in between. This CDR3 has 13 amino acids. Germline CDR1 and CDR2: MNHNY and SVGAGI (reference sequence). The DNA of the CDR3 is TGTGCCAGCAGTTACACGAGAGGGGCTGAGCAGTTCTTC. This encodes CASSYTRGAEQFF.